The 21 T cell receptor beta chains listed next were all sequenced from one sample in a study of T-cell memory formation after mild COVID-19. TCRdb called the 5' RACE reads again in MiXCR, with one record for every CDR3 protein. The sample shows some 350,000 distinct CDR3 sequences, approximately 13% of them seen only once. The source material was PBMCs or a T cell subset sorted from them (not recorded which). All receptors derive from a man aged 18 to 35 who had mild COVID-19 (a few samples of this study predate the infection). Cell type and time point are not known.

The V gene is TRBV5-1, the J gene TRBJ2-1; D is perhaps TRBD2 (5 bases). Germline V gene data show CDR1 as SGHRS and CDR2 as YFSETQ. V was shortened by 4 bases and J by 9 bases, with 17 bases between the two germline ends. The CDR3 is made up of 14 amino acids. CDR3 in DNA: TGCGCCAGCAGCCTAATCGCGGGCGGAACTGAGCAGTTCTTC. Translation: CASSLIAGGTEQFF. Filled out from reference TRBV5-1 and TRBJ2-1, the complete variable domain reads KAGVTQTPRYLIKTRGQQVTLSCSPISGHRSVSWYQQTPGQGLQFLFEYFSETQRNKGNFPGRFSGRQFSNSRSEMNVSTLELGDSALYLCASSLIAGGTEQFFGPGTRLTVL.

V gene TRBV9 combines with J gene TRBJ2-1, with a tentative D call TRBD1 (5 bases). Germline V gives CDR1 SGDLS, CDR2 YYNGEE. This CDR3 is built from 13 residues. Trimming pared 0 bases from V and 9 bases from J, leaving 10 bases between. CDR3 region: CASSVVSRGEQFF. The DNA for the CDR3 is TGTGCCAGCAGCGTAGTTTCTAGGGGTGAGCAGTTCTTC.

The CDR3 loop is CASSERGHPQETQYF. DNA of the CDR3: TGCGCCAGCAGTGAAAGGGGCCACCCCCAAGAGACCCAGTACTTC. The V and J genes are TRBV5-1 and TRBJ2-5, with D possibly being TRBD1 (5 bases). The CDR3 covers 15 residues. Germline loops: CDR1 SGHRS, CDR2 YFSETQ. The ends were cut back, 5 bases at V and 1 base at J, with 15 bases in the middle.

This clonotype came up a few times. V usage is TRBV6-2 or TRBV6-3 and J usage is TRBJ2-1; 11 nucleotides match TRBD2. The CDR3 contains 14 residues. Germline values: CDR1 MNHEY, CDR2 SVGEGT. V trimming: 7 bases; J trimming: 4 bases; junction bases outside the gene matches: 3. CDR3 in amino acids: CASTPSGGYNEQFF. CDR3 DNA sequence: TGTGCCAGCACCCCTAGCGGGGGGTACAATGAGCAGTTCTTC.

This clonotype came up a few times. The rearrangement uses TRBV7-3 and TRBJ2-2, with TRBD1 matching 7 bases. Looked up from germline, CDR1 is SGHTA and CDR2 is FQGTGA. This CDR3 is 16 amino acids long. Unmatched junction bases numbered 3, after V lost 1 base and J lost 1 base. The CDR3 region has the DNA TGTGCCAGCAGCTTAAGGGGACAGCTGAACACCGGGGAGCTGTTTTTT. Its translation: CASSLRGQLNTGELFF.

The rearrangement uses TRBV4-3 and TRBJ2-2; a weak D match, TRBD1 (6 bases). Trimming stripped 0 bases from V and 4 bases from J, with 12 bases between. The CDR3 has 16 residues. Germline V CDR1 and CDR2: LGHNA, YSLEER. CDR3 region: CASSQDQTRGTGELFF. The CDR3 region has the DNA TGCGCCAGCAGCCAAGATCAGACCAGGGGCACCGGGGAGCTGTTTTTT.

There are a few counts of this clonotype. V and J are TRBV5-1 and TRBJ2-1; 7 bases fit TRBD1. Trimming took 5 bases from V and 7 from J; bases not matched to a gene: 3. CDR3 length: 12 amino acids. CDR1 SGHRS and CDR2 YFSETQ come from the germline V gene. Written as DNA, the CDR3 is TGCGCCAGCAGGACAGGGCGGAATGAGCAGTTCTTC. Amino acid sequence: CASRTGRNEQFF. Using reference TRBV5-1 and TRBJ2-1 for the parts outside the CDR3, the full variable domain is KAGVTQTPRYLIKTRGQQVTLSCSPISGHRSVSWYQQTPGQGLQFLFEYFSETQRNKGNFPGRFSGRQFSNSRSEMNVSTLELGDSALYLCASRTGRNEQFFGPGTRLTVL.

The J gene is TRBJ2-2, the V gene TRBV7-9, with 10 bases fitting TRBD2. CDR3 length: 16 residues. V shed 4 bases and J 6 bases; nucleotides not matched to a gene: 8. Germline CDR1 reads SEHNR; CDR2 reads FQNEAQ (reference sequence). CDR3 sequence: CASSSRAGGPAGELFF. The DNA of the CDR3 is TGTGCCAGCAGCTCCCGAGCGGGGGGGCCGGCCGGGGAGCTGTTTTTT.

This clonotype was seen only a few times. V usage is TRBV29-1 and J usage is TRBJ1-1; D gene ambiguous. The CDR3 sequence is 15 residues long. The V and J ends lost 7 bases and 1 base respectively, with 19 bases between them. CDR1 is SQVTM, CDR2 ANQGSEA, per germline. The DNA for the CDR3 is TGCAGCGCCACTCCTAGGGTGGCCCCGAACACTGAAGCTTTCTTT. Translating it yields CSATPRVAPNTEAFF.

The rearrangement joins TRBV12-3 or TRBV12-4 to TRBJ2-5; TRBD2 matches at 9 bases. This CDR3 region has 14 residues. The junction had 7 bases not matched to a gene; V was cut back by 6 bases and J by 5 bases. The CDR3 DNA reads as TGTGCCAGCAGGGCCGGGACTAGCACGGAGACCCAGTACTTC. The encoded protein is CASRAGTSTETQYF.

This clonotype was found many times. The chain has TRBV5-1 and TRBJ2-2; 7 bases agree with TRBD1. This CDR3 has 15 amino acids. Unmatched junction bases numbered 5, after V lost 4 bases and J lost 2 bases. Germline CDR1 is SGHRS and CDR2 is YFSETQ. Here the CDR3 DNA reads TGCGCCAGCAGCCAGGGGGACAGTAACACCGGGGAGCTGTTTTTT. Its protein product is CASSQGDSNTGELFF. Drawing the rest from reference TRBV5-1 and TRBJ2-2, the complete variable domain is KAGVTQTPRYLIKTRGQQVTLSCSPISGHRSVSWYQQTPGQGLQFLFEYFSETQRNKGNFPGRFSGRQFSNSRSEMNVSTLELGDSALYLCASSQGDSNTGELFFGEGSRLTVL.

At least ten counts were recorded for this clonotype. CDR3 coding DNA: TGTGCCAGCAGTTACGATGGGGGGGAAGAGACCCAGTACTTC. Its translation is CASSYDGGEETQYF. The chain combines TRBV6-6 with TRBJ2-5; 7 nucleotides agree with TRBD2. Germline CDR1 MNHNY, CDR2 SVGAGI (reference sequence). The CDR3 contains 14 residues. V lost 2 bases to trimming and J lost 3 bases; unmatched junction nucleotides: 3.

In this sample, this clonotype turned up many times. This rearrangement joins TRBV20-1 to TRBJ2-5; 8 bases match TRBD2. The CDR3 loop spans 14 amino acids. CDR1 and CDR2 from the germline V gene are DFQATT and SNEGSKA (reference sequence). V was pared by 6 bases and J by 5 bases, with 11 bases of the junction left unmatched. For the CDR3, the DNA is TGCAGTGCCTGCGAGAGCGGGGGTGTGGAGACCCAGTACTTC. It encodes CSACESGGVETQYF.

This clonotype has ten or more counts. The chain is built from TRBV7-3 and TRBJ2-1; D is tentatively TRBD1 or TRBD2 (5 bases each). Germline assignment: CDR1 SGHTA and CDR2 FQGTGA. V was cut by 5 bases and J by 0 bases, with 8 bases left in between. The CDR3 is made up of 14 amino acids. The CDR3 nucleotides read TGTGCCAGCAGCCGGGGCGGCTCCTACAATGAGCAGTTCTTC. Translated, it gives CASSRGGSYNEQFF.

This clonotype showed up many times. The gene calls are TRBV25-1 and TRBJ1-5, with TRBD1 identical over 7 bases. The CDR3 contains 15 residues. After removal of 3 bases from V and 3 bases from J, the junction contained 5 bases not matched to a gene. From germline, CDR1 is MGHDK and CDR2 SYGVNS. CDR3 DNA sequence: TGTGCCAGCAGTGAGCAACAGGGGAACAATCAGCCCCAGCATTTT. This gives the protein CASSEQQGNNQPQHF.

There are a few counts of this clonotype. V usage is TRBV6-5 and J usage is TRBJ2-6; D unresolved. Trimming took off 5 bases at V and 0 bases at J, with 11 bases between the two ends. From germline, CDR1 is MNHEY and CDR2 SVGAGI. The CDR3 contains 16 residues. The CDR3 spells CASSPPRLSGANVLTF. CDR3 coding DNA: TGTGCCAGCAGTCCTCCCCGACTCTCTGGGGCCAACGTCCTGACTTTC.

This rearrangement joins TRBV7-2 to TRBJ1-6; D is unresolved. The V end was cut by 2 bases, the J end by 7 bases, with 6 bases between. Per germline, CDR1 SGHTA and CDR2 FQGNSA. This CDR3 region has 13 residues. The CDR3 sequence is CASSLFGNSPLHF. In nucleotides, the CDR3 is TGTGCCAGCAGCTTATTCGGAAATTCACCCCTCCACTTT.

This clonotype has only a few counts. The chain employs TRBV4-2 and TRBJ2-2; D gene unclear. V lost 4 bases and J lost 7, with 16 bases in between. CDR1 is LGHNA and CDR2 is YNFKEQ in the germline V gene. The CDR3 loop spans 15 amino acids. DNA for the CDR3: TGTGCCAGCAGCCCGTCGACTTACGTCAGCGGGGAGCTGTTTTTT. Amino acid sequence: CASSPSTYVSGELFF.

This CDR3 reads CASSYGRGGGHEQYV. The CDR3 DNA is TGTGCCAGCAGTTACGGGAGAGGGGGCGGCCACGAGCAGTACGTC. The chain uses TRBV6-6 and TRBJ2-7, with 7 bases identical to TRBD1. The CDR3 extends over 15 amino acids. The trim removed 2 bases at V and 5 bases at J, leaving 9 bases unmatched. Germline values: CDR1 MNHNY, CDR2 SVGAGI (reference sequence).

This clonotype was seen only a few times. The rearrangement joins TRBV7-2 to TRBJ2-7, with D perhaps TRBD1 or TRBD2 (5 bases each). This CDR3 spans 15 amino acids. Germline lookup yields CDR1 SGHTA and CDR2 FQGNSA. Trimming cost V 5 bases and J 2 bases, with 16 bases left between them. CDR3 in amino acids: CASSPDRDGTYEQYF. The DNA of the CDR3 is TGTGCCAGCAGCCCGGATCGGGACGGAACCTACGAGCAGTACTTC.

This clonotype appeared a few times. This chain links TRBV6-5 with TRBJ1-4; maybe TRBD1 (5 bases). V was shortened by 1 base and J by 3 bases, with 15 bases between the two germline ends. The CDR3 length is 17 residues. The germline gives CDR1 MNHEY, CDR2 SVGAGI. In DNA form, the CDR3 reads TGTGCCAGCAGTTACTTTTCCAGGGTGGAGGCTAATGAAAAACTGTTTTTT. Its protein product is CASSYFSRVEANEKLFF.